This T cell receptor (beta chain) is from a study of T cell changes during pregnancy in multiple sclerosis. Measured with immunoSEQ multiplex PCR; TCRdb has only the in-frame clones, and not every one. The sample holds approximately 23,000 clones; 91% are singletons and the top ten take 0.5% to 0.8%. Germline assignment: CDR1 MNHNS and CDR2 SASEGT. The CDR3 loop spans 14 amino acids. V was clipped by 5 bases and J by 2 bases, with 12 bases between them. This clone showed up just a few times. Sequenced here: CD4+ T cells from peripheral blood mononuclear cells, sampled after pregnancy. This chain connects TRBV6-1 to TRBJ1-2, with TRBD1 as a possible D gene (5 bases). This receptor was taken from a female donor in good health, enrolled as a control in a pregnancy study. CDR3 in amino acids: CASSPQVRNYGYTF. DNA for the CDR3: TGTGCCAGCAGTCCACAGGTCCGAAACTATGGCTACACCTTC.